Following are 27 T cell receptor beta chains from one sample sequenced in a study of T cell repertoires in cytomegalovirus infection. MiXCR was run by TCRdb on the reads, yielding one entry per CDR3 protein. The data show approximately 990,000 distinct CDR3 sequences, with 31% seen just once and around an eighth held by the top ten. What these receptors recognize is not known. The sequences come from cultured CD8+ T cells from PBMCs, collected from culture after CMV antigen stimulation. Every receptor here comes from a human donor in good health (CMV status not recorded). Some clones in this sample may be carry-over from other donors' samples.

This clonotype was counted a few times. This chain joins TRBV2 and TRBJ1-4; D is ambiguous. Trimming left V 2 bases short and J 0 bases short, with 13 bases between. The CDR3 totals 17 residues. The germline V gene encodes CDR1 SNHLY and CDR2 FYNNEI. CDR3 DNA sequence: TGTGCCAGCAGTGAAAACAGCTTACCTACAACTAATGAAAAACTGTTTTTT. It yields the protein CASSENSLPTTNEKLFF.

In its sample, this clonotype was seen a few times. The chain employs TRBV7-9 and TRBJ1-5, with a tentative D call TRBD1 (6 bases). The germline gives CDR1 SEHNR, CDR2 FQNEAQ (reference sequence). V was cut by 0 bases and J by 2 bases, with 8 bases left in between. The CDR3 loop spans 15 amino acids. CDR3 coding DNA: TGTGCCAGCAGCTTAGCTTGGGGGCGCAATCAGCCCCAGCATTTT. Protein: CASSLAWGRNQPQHF.

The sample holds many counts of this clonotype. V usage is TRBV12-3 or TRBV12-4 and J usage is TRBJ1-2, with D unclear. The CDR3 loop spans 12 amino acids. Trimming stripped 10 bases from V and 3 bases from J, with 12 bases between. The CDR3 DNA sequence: TGTGCCACCAGCTTTGGTGACTATGGCTACACCTTC. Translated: CATSFGDYGYTF.

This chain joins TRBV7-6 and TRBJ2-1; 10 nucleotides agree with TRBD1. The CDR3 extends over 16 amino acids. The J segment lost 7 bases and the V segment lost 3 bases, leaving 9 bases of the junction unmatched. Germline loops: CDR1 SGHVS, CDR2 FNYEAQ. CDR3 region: CASSLTPGQGKNEQFF. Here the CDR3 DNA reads TGTGCCAGCAGCTTGACACCGGGACAGGGGAAGAATGAGCAGTTCTTC.

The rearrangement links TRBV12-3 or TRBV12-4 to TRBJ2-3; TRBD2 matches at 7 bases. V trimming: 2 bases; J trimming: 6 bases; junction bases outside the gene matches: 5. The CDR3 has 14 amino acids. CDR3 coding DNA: TGTGCCAGCAGTTTACTAGTCGGGGGGGATACGCAGTATTTT. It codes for CASSLLVGGDTQYF.

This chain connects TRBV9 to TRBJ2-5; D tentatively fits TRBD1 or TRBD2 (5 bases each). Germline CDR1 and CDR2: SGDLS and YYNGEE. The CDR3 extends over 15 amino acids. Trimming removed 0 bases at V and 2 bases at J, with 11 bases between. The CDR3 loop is CASSVAGREQETQYF. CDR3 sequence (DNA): TGTGCCAGCAGCGTAGCAGGGAGAGAACAAGAGACCCAGTACTTC.

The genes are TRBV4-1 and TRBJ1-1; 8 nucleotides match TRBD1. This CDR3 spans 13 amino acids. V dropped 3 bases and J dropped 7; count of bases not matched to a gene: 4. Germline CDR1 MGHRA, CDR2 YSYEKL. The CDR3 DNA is TGCGCCAGCAGCCAGACCGGGACAGGTGAAGCTTTCTTT. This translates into CASSQTGTGEAFF.

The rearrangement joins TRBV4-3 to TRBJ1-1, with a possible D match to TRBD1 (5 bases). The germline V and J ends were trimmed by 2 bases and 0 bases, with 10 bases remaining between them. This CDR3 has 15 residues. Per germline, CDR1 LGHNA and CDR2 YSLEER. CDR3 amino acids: CASSQRDLMNTEAFF. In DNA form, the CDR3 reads TGCGCCAGCAGCCAAAGGGACCTAATGAACACTGAAGCTTTCTTT.

DNA of the CDR3: TGCGCCAGCAGCCAGGAGGACACGGGGAACACTGAAGCTTTCTTT. Its protein product is CASSQEDTGNTEAFF. The chain carries TRBV4-1 and TRBJ1-1; D may be TRBD1 (5 bases). Between the trimmed V and J ends, which lost 3 bases and 1 base, there was a span of 12 bases. CDR3 length equals 15 residues. The germline V gene encodes CDR1 MGHRA and CDR2 YSYEKL.

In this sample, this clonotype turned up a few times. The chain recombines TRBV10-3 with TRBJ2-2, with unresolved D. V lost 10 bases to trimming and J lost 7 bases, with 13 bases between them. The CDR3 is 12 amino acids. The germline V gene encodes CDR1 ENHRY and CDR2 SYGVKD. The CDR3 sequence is CATREGGGELFF. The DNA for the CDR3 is TGTGCCACCCGAGAAGGTGGCGGGGAGCTGTTTTTT.

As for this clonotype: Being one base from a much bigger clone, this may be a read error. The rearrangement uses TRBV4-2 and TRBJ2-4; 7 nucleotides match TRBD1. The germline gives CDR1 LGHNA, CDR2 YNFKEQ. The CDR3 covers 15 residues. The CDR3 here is CANSQEGTDRNIQYF. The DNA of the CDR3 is TGTGCCAACAGCCAAGAAGGGACAGATAGAAACATTCAGTACTTC.

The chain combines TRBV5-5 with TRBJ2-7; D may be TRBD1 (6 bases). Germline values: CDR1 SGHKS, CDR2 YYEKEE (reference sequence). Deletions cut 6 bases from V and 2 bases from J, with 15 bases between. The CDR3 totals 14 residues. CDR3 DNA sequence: TGTGCCAGCATGTCGGGGACAACCCCCTACGAGCAGTACGTC. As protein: CASMSGTTPYEQYV.

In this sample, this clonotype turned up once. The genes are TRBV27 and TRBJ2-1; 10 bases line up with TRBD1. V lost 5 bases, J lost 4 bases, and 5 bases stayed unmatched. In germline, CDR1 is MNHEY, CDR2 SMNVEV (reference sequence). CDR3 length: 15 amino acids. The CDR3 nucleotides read TGTGCCAGCAGTGCGGGACAGGGGTTTTACAATGAGCAGTTCTTC. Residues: CASSAGQGFYNEQFF.

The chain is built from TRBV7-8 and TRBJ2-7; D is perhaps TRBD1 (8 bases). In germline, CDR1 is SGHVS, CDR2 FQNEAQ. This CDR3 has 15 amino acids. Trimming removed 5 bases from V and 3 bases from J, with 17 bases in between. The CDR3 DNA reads TGTGCCAGCAGCCCAGGGAGGGACAGGAGCTACGAGCAGTACGTC. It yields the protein CASSPGRDRSYEQYV.

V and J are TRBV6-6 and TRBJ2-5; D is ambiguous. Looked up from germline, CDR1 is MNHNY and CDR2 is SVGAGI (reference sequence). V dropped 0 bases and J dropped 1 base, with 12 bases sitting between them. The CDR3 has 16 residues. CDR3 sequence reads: CASSYSFLVSQETQYF. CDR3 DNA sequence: TGTGCCAGCAGTTACTCGTTTCTCGTGTCCCAAGAGACCCAGTACTTC.

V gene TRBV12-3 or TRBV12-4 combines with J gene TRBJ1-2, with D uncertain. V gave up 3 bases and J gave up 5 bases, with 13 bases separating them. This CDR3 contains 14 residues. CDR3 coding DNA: TGTGCCAGCAGTTTGAACACTCGTACTTATGGCTACACCTTC. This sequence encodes CASSLNTRTYGYTF.

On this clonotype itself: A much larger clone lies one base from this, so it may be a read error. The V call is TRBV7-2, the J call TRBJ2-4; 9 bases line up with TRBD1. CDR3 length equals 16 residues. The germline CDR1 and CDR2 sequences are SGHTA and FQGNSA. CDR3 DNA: TGTGCCAGCAGCTTTTTAGACAGGGGGATTGAAAACACTCAGTACTTC. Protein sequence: CASSFLDRGIENTQYF.

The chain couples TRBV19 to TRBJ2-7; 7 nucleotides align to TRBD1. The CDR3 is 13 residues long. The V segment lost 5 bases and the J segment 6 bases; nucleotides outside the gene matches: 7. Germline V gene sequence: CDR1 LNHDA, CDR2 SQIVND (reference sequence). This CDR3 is CASSPGQYGEQYV. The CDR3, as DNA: TGTGCCAGTAGTCCGGGACAGTACGGCGAGCAGTACGTC.

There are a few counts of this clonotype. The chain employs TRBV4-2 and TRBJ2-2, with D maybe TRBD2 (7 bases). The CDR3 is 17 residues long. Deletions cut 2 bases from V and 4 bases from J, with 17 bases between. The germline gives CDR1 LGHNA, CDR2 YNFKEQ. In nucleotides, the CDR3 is TGTGCCAGCAGCCAATCCTCTAGGGGGGGTGGCACCGGGGAGCTGTTTTTT. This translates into CASSQSSRGGGTGELFF.

DNA for the CDR3: TGCAGCGTTGAGGCACCTTCCTACAATGAGCAGTTCTTC. It codes for CSVEAPSYNEQFF. V is TRBV29-1 and J is TRBJ2-1; the D is unclear. V was clipped by 3 bases and J by 1 base, with 7 bases between them. Germline CDR1 reads SQVTM; CDR2 reads ANQGSEA. The CDR3 has 13 amino acids.

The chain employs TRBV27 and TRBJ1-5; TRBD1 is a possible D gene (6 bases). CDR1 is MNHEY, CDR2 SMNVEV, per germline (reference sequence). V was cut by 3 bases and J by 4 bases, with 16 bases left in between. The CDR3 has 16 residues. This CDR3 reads CASSLTPGHPNQPQHF. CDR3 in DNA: TGTGCCAGCAGTTTGACGCCGGGACACCCAAATCAGCCCCAGCATTTT.

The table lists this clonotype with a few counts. CDR3: CASRKGQFYGYTF. The DNA for the CDR3 is TGTGCCAGCAGGAAAGGACAGTTCTATGGCTACACCTTC. The chain recombines TRBV27 with TRBJ1-2; D perhaps matches TRBD1 (6 bases). CDR1 and CDR2 from the germline V gene are MNHEY and SMNVEV (reference sequence). V was shortened by 6 bases and J by 4 bases, with 12 bases between the two germline ends. The CDR3 totals 13 residues.

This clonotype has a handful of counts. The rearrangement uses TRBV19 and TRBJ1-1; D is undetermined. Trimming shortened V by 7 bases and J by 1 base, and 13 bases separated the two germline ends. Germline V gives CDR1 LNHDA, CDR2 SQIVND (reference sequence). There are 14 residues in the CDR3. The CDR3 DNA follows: TGTGCCAGTAAACAAGAGGCGGCGAACACTGAAGCTTTCTTT. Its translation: CASKQEAANTEAFF.

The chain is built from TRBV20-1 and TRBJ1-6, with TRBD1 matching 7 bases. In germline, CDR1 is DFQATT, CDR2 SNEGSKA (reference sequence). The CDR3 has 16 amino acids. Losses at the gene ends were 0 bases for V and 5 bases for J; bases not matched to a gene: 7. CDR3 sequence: CSARDDTGVDNSPLHF. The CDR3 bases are TGCAGTGCTAGAGACGACACAGGGGTTGATAATTCACCCCTCCACTTT.

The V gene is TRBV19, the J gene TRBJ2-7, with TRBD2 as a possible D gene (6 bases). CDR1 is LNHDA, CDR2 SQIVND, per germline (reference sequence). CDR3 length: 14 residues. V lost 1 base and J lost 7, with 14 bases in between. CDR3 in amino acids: CASSIGSGVWEQYF. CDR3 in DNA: TGTGCCAGTAGTATAGGCTCGGGGGTTTGGGAGCAGTACTTC.

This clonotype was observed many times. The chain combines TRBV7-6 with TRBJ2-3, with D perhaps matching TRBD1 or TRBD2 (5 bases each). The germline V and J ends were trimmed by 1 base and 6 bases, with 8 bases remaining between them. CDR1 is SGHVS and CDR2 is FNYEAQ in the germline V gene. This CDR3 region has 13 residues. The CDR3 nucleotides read TGTGCCAGCAGCTTAGTCTGGGGGGATACGCAGTATTTT. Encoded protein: CASSLVWGDTQYF. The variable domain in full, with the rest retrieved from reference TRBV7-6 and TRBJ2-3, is GAGVSQSPRYKVTKRGQDVALRCDPISGHVSLYWYRQALGQGPEFLTYFNYEAQQDKSGLPNDRFSAERPEGSISTLTIQRTEQRDSAMYRCASSLVWGDTQYFGPGTRLTVL.

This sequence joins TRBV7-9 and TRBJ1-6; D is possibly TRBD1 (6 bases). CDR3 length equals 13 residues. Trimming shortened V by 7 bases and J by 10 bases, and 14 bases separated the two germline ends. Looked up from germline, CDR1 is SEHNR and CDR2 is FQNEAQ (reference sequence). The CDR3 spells CASTQGGGSPLHF. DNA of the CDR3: TGTGCCAGCACCCAGGGTGGGGGCTCACCCCTCCACTTT.